This T cell receptor beta chain was sequenced during a study of OX40 agonist ivuxolimab in advanced cancers. The table came from immunoSEQ multiplex PCR; TCRdb's copy has only in-frame clones and leaves some out. This sample has 17,000 or so clones; about 73% occur once, and the top ten carry around 26%. Study conclusions and caveats: The antigens recognized by the expanded peripheral T cells, that is their antigen specificity, were not determined. CD8+ T cells showed, on average, more clonal expansion than CD4+ cells.

As concerns this clone: Its antigen is unknown.

The CDR3 runs 15 residues. Trimming pared 5 bases from V and 1 base from J, leaving 14 bases between. The V gene's germline CDR1 is SEHNR and CDR2 FQNEAQ (reference sequence). The material sequenced was CD4+ or CD8+ T cells sorted from blood, taken in a trial of the OX40 agonist ivuxolimab. The gene calls are TRBV7-9 and TRBJ1-1; weak D call: TRBD1 (6 bases). The origin of this receptor is an adult with an advanced solid tumor such as melanoma, head and neck, liver or kidney cancer. CDR3 DNA sequence: TGTGCCAGCAGCCCATCGGACAGACCGAACACTGAAGCTTTCTTT. Amino acids: CASSPSDRPNTEAFF.